This T cell receptor beta chain was captured by sequencing in a study of CD8+ T cells in alopecia areata. Once RNA had been extracted, it was reverse transcribed into cDNA to act as the sequencing template. Generated by immunoSEQ multiplex PCR, the TCRdb table keeps only in-frame clones and is missing some. The data contain 150,000 or so clones, around 86% of them singletons. CDR3 length: 15 residues. V lost 1 base to trimming and J lost 8 bases; unmatched junction nucleotides: 6. Germline assignment: CDR1 PRHDT and CDR2 FYEKMQ (reference sequence). The receptor was derived from a human donor with alopecia areata. The rearrangement uses TRBV13 and TRBJ2-1; 9 bases agree with TRBD2. Sequenced here: CD8+ T cells sorted from blood, sampled at week 0. CDR3 in amino acids: CASSLAVAGVDEQFF. The CDR3 nucleotides are TGTGCCAGCAGCTTAGCAGTAGCGGGAGTGGATGAGCAGTTCTTC.